Included here is one T cell receptor beta chain sequence, with context. Its antigen is unknown. This specimen belongs to a study of shared clonotypes between healthy human individuals. General study points: Richness estimates generally favored naive over memory subsets.

TCRdb's copy holds only in-frame clones and misses some; the assay was immunoSEQ multiplex PCR. The sample lists 2.3 million or so clones, just over 90% occurring once. Germline-derived CDR1 and CDR2 are MNHEY and SVGAGI. The CDR3 is 15 amino acids. Trimming stripped 5 bases from V and 0 bases from J, with 12 bases between. V gene TRBV6-5 combines with J gene TRBJ2-3, with a tentative D call TRBD1 (6 bases). Sequencing input: naive CD4+ T cells from PBMCs. Subset in this sample: CD45RA+ positively selected. This receptor was identified in a man aged 18 to 35 in good health. Some clones in this sample may be carry-over from other donors' samples. Here the CDR3 reads CASSSGQTSTDTQYF. The DNA for the CDR3 is TGTGCCAGCAGTAGTGGACAGACTAGCACAGATACGCAGTATTTT.